This entry lists 25 T cell receptor beta chains sequenced from one sample in a study of cytomegalovirus exposure and HLA in healthy donors. The PCR ran on 60 Vbeta and 13 Jbeta primers. Some clones are missing from TCRdb's copy, which holds only in-frame ones; the method was immunoSEQ multiplex PCR. The sample contains tens of thousands of clones, 76% of which appear only once. The specimen sequenced was PBMCs. These receptors all stem from a man aged 18 to 30 in good health and CMV-seronegative.

The chain is built from TRBV6-1 and TRBJ1-1; 7 bases match TRBD1. CDR1 MNHNS and CDR2 SASEGT come from the germline V gene. J was trimmed by 0 bases and V by 4 bases; bases with no gene match: 2. CDR3 size: 14 residues. The CDR3 nucleotides are TGTGCCAGCAGTGGAGGGGGCATGAACACTGAAGCTTTCTTT. Its translation is CASSGGGMNTEAFF.

The V gene is TRBV18, the J gene TRBJ2-1; 9 nucleotides align to TRBD2. V shed 7 bases and J 6 bases; nucleotides not matched to a gene: 10. There are 15 residues in the CDR3. The germline CDR1 and CDR2 sequences are KGHSH and LQKENI. The CDR3, as DNA: TGTGCCAGCTACGCCTCCGGGACTAGCTCCAATGAGCAGTTCTTC. It encodes CASYASGTSSNEQFF. Full variable domain (outside the CDR3, taken from reference TRBV18 and TRBJ2-1): NAGVMQNPRHLVRRRGQEARLRCSPMKGHSHVYWYRQLPEEGLKFMVYLQKENIIDESGMPKERFSAEFPKEGPSILRIQQVVRGDSAAYFCASYASGTSSNEQFFGPGTRLTVL.

This chain links TRBV30 with TRBJ2-3, with 12 bases that match TRBD1. CDR1 and CDR2 from the germline V gene are GTSNPN and SVGIG (reference sequence). This CDR3 has 15 amino acids. Trimming at V came to 3 bases and at J to 3 bases, leaving 4 bases not matched to a gene. The CDR3 loop is CAWSPGQGATDTQYF. CDR3 sequence (DNA): TGTGCCTGGAGCCCGGGACAGGGGGCAACAGATACGCAGTATTTT.

The V gene is TRBV5-4, the J gene TRBJ1-6, with no clear D. The germline V gene encodes CDR1 SGHNT and CDR2 YYREEE (reference sequence). CDR3 length: 17 residues. V was pared by 4 bases and J by 8 bases, with 22 bases between. CDR3 DNA sequence: TGTGCCAGCAGCCCACAAAACATCCCAGGAGGCGATTCACCCCTCCACTTT. Protein: CASSPQNIPGGDSPLHF.

The chain carries TRBV7-3 and TRBJ2-1; D call uncertain. CDR3 length: 15 residues. V dropped 3 bases and J dropped 7 bases, with 16 bases sitting between them. From germline, CDR1 is SGHTA and CDR2 FQGTGA. CDR3 DNA sequence: TGTGCCAGCAGCTTGTTTAATGGGCAACAAAATGAGCAGTTCTTC. Residues: CASSLFNGQQNEQFF. Supplemented by reference TRBV7-3 and TRBJ2-1, the full variable domain reads GAGVSQTPSNKVTEKGKYVELRCDPISGHTALYWYRQSLGQGPEFLIYFQGTGAADDSGLPNDRFFAVRPEGSVSTLKIQRTERGDSAVYLCASSLFNGQQNEQFFGPGTRLTVL.

The chain carries TRBV5-1 and TRBJ2-7; possible D gene TRBD1, 5 bases. CDR1 SGHRS and CDR2 YFSETQ come from the germline V gene. The CDR3 loop spans 15 amino acids. The ends were cut back, 0 bases at V and 2 bases at J, with 12 bases in the middle. The CDR3 DNA reads as TGCGCCAGCAGCTTGGTCCCAGGGAACACCTACGAGCAGTACTTC. Translating it yields CASSLVPGNTYEQYF.

V is TRBV29-1 and J is TRBJ2-3; D might be TRBD1 (6 bases). In germline, CDR1 is SQVTM, CDR2 ANQGSEA. V lost 2 bases and J 6 bases, leaving 27 bases between the germline ends. The CDR3 has 18 residues. This CDR3 is CSVEFPLQGLLVSDTQYF. The CDR3 DNA reads as TGCAGCGTTGAATTTCCCCTCCAGGGGCTCTTAGTTTCGGATACGCAGTATTTT.

The rearrangement links TRBV29-1 to TRBJ2-3; a possible D gene is TRBD1 (6 bases). Per germline, CDR1 SQVTM and CDR2 ANQGSEA. CDR3 length equals 15 residues. The V gene lost 2 bases and the J gene lost 2 bases, with 14 bases spanning the gap. DNA of the CDR3: TGCAGCGTTGAATTTTCCGGACAGAACACAGATACGCAGTATTTT. Protein: CSVEFSGQNTDTQYF.

The chain is built from TRBV5-6 and TRBJ2-7; TRBD2 aligns across 7 bases. CDR3 length: 15 amino acids. Unmatched junction bases numbered 9, after V lost 4 bases and J lost 2 bases. From germline, CDR1 is SGHDT and CDR2 YYEEEE. CDR3 nucleotides: TGTGCCAGCAGCCTGCGGGAGCGGATTGCCTACGAGCAGTACGTC. It yields the protein CASSLRERIAYEQYV.

The rearrangement links TRBV27 to TRBJ2-3; maybe TRBD2 (6 bases). The V end was cut by 5 bases, the J end by 2 bases, with 8 bases between. The CDR3 contains 13 residues. Germline-derived CDR1 and CDR2 are MNHEY and SMNVEV (reference sequence). This chain's CDR3 is CASSLGLTDTQYF. The CDR3 nucleotides read TGTGCCAGCAGTCTGGGACTCACAGATACGCAGTATTTT.

The chain couples TRBV19 to TRBJ1-5; D gene unclear. CDR1 and CDR2 (germline): LNHDA, SQIVND (reference sequence). The CDR3 runs 15 residues. Trimming removed 0 bases from V and 5 bases from J, with 11 bases in between. CDR3 in amino acids: CASSIESVADQPQHF. CDR3 bases: TGTGCCAGTAGTATAGAGTCGGTGGCGGATCAGCCCCAGCATTTT. The variable domain in full, completed from reference TRBV19 and TRBJ1-5, reads DGGITQSPKYLFRKEGQNVTLSCEQNLNHDAMYWYRQDPGQGLRLIYYSQIVNDFQKGDIAEGYSVSREKKESFPLTVTSAQKNPTAFYLCASSIESVADQPQHFGDGTRLSIL.

V and J are TRBV4-3 and TRBJ2-3; 8 positions agree with TRBD2. CDR3 length: 18 amino acids. V was pared by 0 bases and J by 3 bases, with 11 bases of the junction left unmatched. Germline V gene data show CDR1 as LGHNA and CDR2 as YSLEER. In DNA, the CDR3 is TGCGCCAGCAGCCAAGAGATGGAGTGGAGCGGGGGAACAGATACGCAGTATTTT. Translation: CASSQEMEWSGGTDTQYF.

V usage is TRBV19 and J usage is TRBJ1-2; the D gene is possibly TRBD1 (6 bases). Trimming removed 8 bases at V and 4 bases at J, with 14 bases between. The CDR3 extends over 13 amino acids. Germline CDR1 and CDR2: LNHDA and SQIVND (reference sequence). The CDR3 DNA sequence: TGTGCCAGTGTCAACAGGGCCGGCTATGGCTACACCTTC. Amino acids: CASVNRAGYGYTF.

The chain is built from TRBV7-3 and TRBJ2-1; a possible D gene is TRBD2 (6 bases). CDR1 and CDR2 from the germline V gene are SGHTA and FQGTGA. The V end was cut by 2 bases, the J end by 13 bases, with 18 bases between. The CDR3 is 14 amino acids. CDR3 bases: TGTGCCAGCAGCTTATCGGGGGAAGGGCTGGGCCAGTTCTTC. Encoded protein: CASSLSGEGLGQFF.

The V gene is TRBV5-1, the J gene TRBJ2-7, with a weak D call TRBD1 (5 bases). The ends were cut back, 1 base at V and 1 base at J, with 15 bases in the middle. The CDR3 loop spans 16 amino acids. The germline V gene encodes CDR1 SGHRS and CDR2 YFSETQ. CDR3 sequence: CASSLSSQGLSYEQYF. The DNA for the CDR3 is TGCGCCAGCAGCTTGTCGTCCCAGGGCCTATCCTACGAGCAGTACTTC.

This clone was picked up a small number of times. CDR3 sequence: CSVTGGVTEAFF. The DNA for the CDR3 is TGCAGCGTTACAGGGGGCGTTACTGAAGCTTTCTTT. This sequence joins TRBV29-1 and TRBJ1-1; 9 nucleotides agree with TRBD1. The CDR3 sequence is 12 residues long. Trimming took 5 bases from V and 5 from J; bases not matched to a gene: 3. Germline V gives CDR1 SQVTM, CDR2 ANQGSEA.

The CDR3 sequence: CASSYKGGVGQETQYF. The CDR3 nucleotides read TGTGCCAGCAGTTACAAAGGGGGCGTGGGTCAAGAGACCCAGTACTTC. V and J are TRBV6-6 and TRBJ2-5, with 7 bases lining up with TRBD1. The trim removed 2 bases at V and 2 bases at J, leaving 8 bases unmatched. Germline loops: CDR1 MNHNY, CDR2 SVGAGI (reference sequence). The CDR3 is 16 amino acids.

This clone was recorded a few times. The CDR3 is CASSLRWTGAGTEAFF. DNA of the CDR3: TGTGCCAGCAGCTTAAGGTGGACAGGGGCGGGCACTGAAGCTTTCTTT. The chain has TRBV7-2 and TRBJ1-1; 9 bases are a match to TRBD1. CDR3 length: 16 residues. Germline loops: CDR1 SGHTA, CDR2 FQGNSA. J was trimmed by 4 bases and V by 2 bases; bases with no gene match: 8.

The chain is built from TRBV7-9 and TRBJ1-4; D is possibly TRBD1 (6 bases). The CDR3 is 14 amino acids. V was cut by 5 bases and J by 5 bases, with 12 bases left in between. The V gene's germline CDR1 is SEHNR and CDR2 FQNEAQ (reference sequence). The CDR3 here is CASSPTGDNEKLFF. The CDR3 DNA sequence: TGTGCCAGCAGCCCGACAGGCGACAATGAAAAACTGTTTTTT.

For the CDR3, the DNA is TGTGCCAGCAGCTTGGAACAGGGCTCCTATAATTCACCCCTCCACTTT. Its translation: CASSLEQGSYNSPLHF. This rearrangement joins TRBV5-6 to TRBJ1-6; D perhaps matches TRBD1 (6 bases). The CDR3 covers 16 residues. Germline CDR1 is SGHDT and CDR2 is YYEEEE. V gave up 0 bases and J gave up 0 bases, with 7 bases separating them.

In its sample, this clone was seen a few times. The chain combines TRBV7-2 with TRBJ1-1; D is ambiguous. The germline V gene has CDR1 SGHTA and CDR2 FQGNSA. The CDR3 contains 14 residues. The V end lost 5 bases, the J end lost 7 bases, and 17 bases lay between the germline ends. This chain's CDR3 is CASSVGPHINEAFF. CDR3 nucleotides: TGTGCCAGCAGCGTAGGGCCACACATCAATGAAGCTTTCTTT.

The gene calls are TRBV14 and TRBJ2-5; tentative D call: TRBD1 (5 bases). V lost 0 bases to trimming and J lost 1 base, with 12 bases between them. Germline CDR1 and CDR2: SGHDN and FVKESK. The CDR3 is made up of 16 amino acids. The CDR3 protein is CASSQESGSFQETQYF. DNA of the CDR3: TGTGCCAGCAGCCAAGAGTCAGGGTCCTTCCAAGAGACCCAGTACTTC.

The chain couples TRBV27 to TRBJ1-1, with D uncertain. CDR3 size: 14 residues. V was cut by 4 bases and J by 1 base, with 10 bases left in between. CDR1 and CDR2 from the germline V gene are MNHEY and SMNVEV (reference sequence). For the CDR3, the DNA is TGTGCCAGCAGTTCCACGCGGGGGAACACTGAAGCTTTCTTT. It codes for CASSSTRGNTEAFF.

The chain combines TRBV18 with TRBJ1-2; a weak D match, TRBD1 (6 bases). Germline-derived CDR1 and CDR2 are KGHSH and LQKENI. Trimming removed 2 bases from V and 4 bases from J, with 11 bases in between. CDR3 length: 14 amino acids. This CDR3 is CASSPGGLGYGYTF. The CDR3 coding sequence is TGTGCCAGCTCACCAGGGGGCTTAGGCTATGGCTACACCTTC. Variable domain in full (rest from reference TRBV18 and TRBJ1-2): NAGVMQNPRHLVRRRGQEARLRCSPMKGHSHVYWYRQLPEEGLKFMVYLQKENIIDESGMPKERFSAEFPKEGPSILRIQQVVRGDSAAYFCASSPGGLGYGYTFGSGTRLTVV.

This clone has a handful of counts. The chain couples TRBV4-2 to TRBJ1-1; possibly TRBD1 for D (6 bases). The CDR3 runs 17 residues. Trimming shortened V by 0 bases and J by 4 bases, and 18 bases separated the two germline ends. CDR1 is LGHNA, CDR2 YNFKEQ, per germline. The CDR3 DNA is TGTGCCAGCAGCCAAGACCAGGTGGGAAGGGGGGGCACTGAAGCTTTCTTT. This encodes CASSQDQVGRGGTEAFF.